One sample yielded the 8 T cell receptor beta chains listed below, sequenced in a study of cytomegalovirus exposure and HLA in healthy donors (dated by TCRdb to about 2017). The library was obtained by the immunoSEQ multiplex PCR assay. A mixture of 60 forward primers for TCR Vbeta segments and 13 reverse primers for TCR Jbeta segments was used in the multiplex PCR. TCRdb took this table from immuneACCESS and kept in-frame rearrangements with V and J called. Such tables lack part of the clones; where checked against another copy, unresolved V genes explain under half of the gap, and the rest is unexplained. In all, the sample holds some 150,000 clones, and around 87% of those were seen once. The top ten hold under 6.5% of the sample. Sequencing used PBMCs. The receptors originated from a woman between 25 and 40 years old in good health and CMV-seronegative.

The chain joins TRBV4-3 to TRBJ2-7; 11 bases match TRBD2. The length of the CDR3 is 16 residues. The V segment lost 0 bases and the J segment 4 bases; nucleotides outside the gene matches: 5. CDR1 and CDR2 from the germline V gene are LGHNA and YSLEER. CDR3 in amino acids: CASSQDLTSGGYEQYF. Written as DNA, the CDR3 is TGCGCCAGCAGCCAAGATTTAACTAGCGGGGGTTACGAGCAGTACTTC.

The chain is built from TRBV5-1 and TRBJ2-7; TRBD2 aligns across 12 bases. Germline trimming cut 0 bases from V and 6 bases from J; bases unmatched to any gene: 4. The length of the CDR3 is 15 residues. Germline assignment: CDR1 SGHRS and CDR2 YFSETQ. The CDR3 protein is CASSLGLAGVGEQYF. CDR3 DNA sequence: TGCGCCAGCAGCTTGGGACTAGCGGGAGTTGGCGAGCAGTACTTC.

The chain employs TRBV21-1 and TRBJ1-5; TRBD1 was called by the table and not checked on the DNA. TRBV21-1 is termed a pseudogene. The CDR3 consists of 13 residues. The CDR3 nucleotides are TGTGCCAGCGGAACAGGGCTCAGTCAGCCCCAGCATTTT. Residues: CASGTGLSQPQHF.

The CDR3 is CASSDLTDRGRSNYGYTF. The CDR3 coding sequence is TGTGCCAGCAGCGACTTAACGGACAGGGGGCGAAGTAACTATGGCTACACCTTC. J is TRBJ1-2 and V is TRBV21-1; TRBD1 is taken as the D call from the table, unchecked against the DNA. TRBV21-1 is reported as a pseudogene. This CDR3 contains 18 residues.

V gene TRBV29-1 combines with J gene TRBJ1-2; D is unclear. CDR3 length: 12 residues. V was pared by 0 bases and J by 3 bases, with 5 bases between. CDR1 is SQVTM and CDR2 is ANQGSEA in the germline V gene. The CDR3 DNA reads as TGCAGCGTTGAAGACTATGACTATGGCTACACCTTC. Its translation: CSVEDYDYGYTF.

The chain links TRBV7-9 to TRBJ2-7; 9 nucleotides agree with TRBD1. The junction had 4 bases not matched to a gene; V was cut back by 7 bases and J by 3 bases. The CDR3 runs 13 residues. Germline CDR1 and CDR2: SEHNR and FQNEAQ (reference sequence). In nucleotides, the CDR3 is TGTGCCAGCACAGGGGACAGGGTCTACGAGCAGTACTTC. Translated: CASTGDRVYEQYF.

The genes are TRBV6-5 and TRBJ1-2; 7 positions match TRBD1. V lost 6 bases to trimming and J lost 6 bases; unmatched junction nucleotides: 13. CDR1 is MNHEY and CDR2 is SVGAGI in the germline V gene. The length of the CDR3 is 15 residues. The DNA for the CDR3 is TGTGCCAGCAGGAGCCGGAGAGGGGACAGCCATGGCTACACCTTC. Translation: CASRSRRGDSHGYTF.

V gene TRBV15 combines with J gene TRBJ2-7, with D possibly TRBD1 on 6 matching bases. This CDR3 is 15 amino acids long. Trimming took 0 bases from V and 5 from J, leaving 14 bases between them. From germline, CDR1 is LNHNV and CDR2 YYDKDF (reference sequence). CDR3 in amino acids: CATSRDLGASDEQYF. CDR3 in DNA: TGTGCCACCAGCAGAGATCTGGGGGCTTCGGACGAGCAGTACTTC.